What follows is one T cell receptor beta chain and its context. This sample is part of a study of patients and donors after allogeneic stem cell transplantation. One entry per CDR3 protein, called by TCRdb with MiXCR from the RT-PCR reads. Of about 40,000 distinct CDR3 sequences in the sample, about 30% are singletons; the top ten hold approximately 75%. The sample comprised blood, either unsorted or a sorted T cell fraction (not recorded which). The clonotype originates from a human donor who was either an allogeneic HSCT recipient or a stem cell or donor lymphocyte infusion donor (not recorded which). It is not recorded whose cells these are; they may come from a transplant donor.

The CDR3 here is CASTPGGGTYSYEQYF. The CDR3 DNA sequence: TGTGCCAGCACCCCCGGCGGGGGCACCTACTCCTACGAGCAGTACTTC. This chain connects TRBV5-6 to TRBJ2-7, with a possible D match to TRBD2 (7 bases). Trimming left V 6 bases short and J 0 bases short, with 19 bases between. This CDR3 has 16 residues. Germline V gene data show CDR1 as SGHDT and CDR2 as YYEEEE.